One sample yielded the 16 T cell receptor beta chains listed below, sequenced in a study of monozygotic twins with inflammatory bowel disease. TCRdb reprocessed the 5' RACE reads and keeps a single row for each CDR3 protein, giving no DNA. This repertoire comprises approximately 330,000 distinct CDR3 sequences; its ten largest clones make up under 2.5%. Sequenced: blood. The receptors here all came from a human donor with ulcerative colitis or Crohn's disease, or a healthy co-twin of an affected twin (not recorded which).

V and J are TRBV7-2 and TRBJ2-1; the TRBD1 assignment by TCRdb is unverifiable without DNA. Germline-derived CDR1 and CDR2 are SGHTA and FQGNSA. CDR3 length: 15 amino acids. CDR3 protein: CASSLLRGGSDEQFF.

This chain joins TRBV24-1 and TRBJ2-7; TCRdb proposes TRBD1, but this gene call is untestable without DNA. The length of the CDR3 is 16 residues. Looked up from germline, CDR1 is KGHDR and CDR2 is SFDVKD. Here the CDR3 reads CATSDSGSIGTYEQYF.

J is TRBJ1-4 and V is TRBV5-5. CDR3 length: 18 amino acids. CDR1 and CDR2 from the germline V gene are SGHKS and YYEKEE (reference sequence). CDR3: CASSETPNRHKTNEKLFF.

The chain joins TRBV7-3 to TRBJ2-1; the TCRdb D gene call, TRBD2, has no DNA to confirm it. CDR1 is SGHTA and CDR2 is FQGTGA in the germline V gene. The CDR3 length is 14 residues. This CDR3 is CASSSIGGGGEQFF. The full variable domain, in which reference TRBV7-3 and TRBJ2-1 provide the parts outside the CDR3, is GAGVSQTPSNKVTEKGKYVELRCDPISGHTALYWYRQSLGQGPEFLIYFQGTGAADDSGLPNDRFFAVRPEGSVSTLKIQRTERGDSAVYLCASSSIGGGGEQFFGPGTRLTVL.

J is TRBJ1-2 and V is TRBV5-1. The CDR3 is 16 amino acids. CDR1 and CDR2 from the germline V gene are SGHRS and YFSETQ. The chain's CDR3 is CASSLTGFKYEAGYTF.

The V gene is TRBV6-1, the J gene TRBJ2-7. The CDR3 runs 15 residues. Germline V gene lookup returns CDR1 MNHNS and CDR2 SASEGT. The CDR3: CASRPNSSPTYEQYF.

V usage is TRBV27 and J usage is TRBJ1-5; there is no DNA to check the TCRdb D call of TRBD1. Germline CDR1 is MNHEY and CDR2 is SMNVEV (reference sequence). This CDR3 has 16 amino acids. CDR3 protein: CASSSTRGGGNQPQHF.

The chain combines TRBV7-3 with TRBJ2-2; TCRdb outputs TRBD1, but without DNA this stays unchecked. From germline, CDR1 is SGHTA and CDR2 FQGTGA. The CDR3 is 15 amino acids. CDR3 sequence: CASSPPGSNTGELFF. The full variable domain, completed using reference TRBV7-3 and TRBJ2-2, is GAGVSQTPSNKVTEKGKYVELRCDPISGHTALYWYRQSLGQGPEFLIYFQGTGAADDSGLPNDRFFAVRPEGSVSTLKIQRTERGDSAVYLCASSPPGSNTGELFFGEGSRLTVL.

The chain couples TRBV9 to TRBJ2-4; TCRdb's D gene call, TRBD1, goes unchecked for lack of DNA. Looked up from germline, CDR1 is SGDLS and CDR2 is YYNGEE. The CDR3 is 14 residues long. The CDR3 is CASSVEGAGDIQYF.

The rearrangement links TRBV20-1 to TRBJ2-7; lacking DNA, the TRBD1 call made by TCRdb goes unchecked. Germline CDR1 is DFQATT and CDR2 is SNEGSKA (reference sequence). This CDR3 is built from 14 residues. The CDR3 spells CSARGGQGAAEQYF.

The chain's CDR3 is CASSIAVGDEKLFF. The rearrangement links TRBV27 to TRBJ1-4; lacking DNA, the TRBD1 call made by TCRdb goes unchecked. The CDR3 runs to 14 residues. Germline CDR1 reads MNHEY; CDR2 reads SMNVEV (reference sequence).

The gene calls are TRBV2 and TRBJ2-5; TCRdb's D call, TRBD2, is unchecked because there is no DNA. The V gene's germline CDR1 is SNHLY and CDR2 FYNNEI. CDR3 length: 15 amino acids. CDR3 sequence reads: CATKGLAGRIGTQYF.

According to its frequency, this clonotype is medium-sized (0.01 to 0.1%). The CDR3 is CASGAGDTYNEQFF. V and J are TRBV5-1 and TRBJ2-1. This CDR3 comprises 14 residues. Germline loops: CDR1 SGHRS, CDR2 YFSETQ.

The rearrangement links TRBV28 to TRBJ1-5. Germline CDR1 and CDR2: MDHEN and SYDVKM. The CDR3 extends over 12 amino acids. The CDR3 here is CASTVRFQPQHF.

The chain couples TRBV25-1 to TRBJ2-5; TCRdb names TRBD2, which stays unverified in the absence of DNA. Germline loops: CDR1 MGHDK, CDR2 SYGVNS. The CDR3 is 17 amino acids. The CDR3 sequence is CASSDFASGGLQETQYF.

This sequence joins TRBV5-1 and TRBJ2-1; TCRdb's assignment of TRBD1 cannot be checked, as there is no DNA. Germline V gives CDR1 SGHRS, CDR2 YFSETQ. The CDR3 extends over 14 amino acids. The CDR3: CASSATGPRDEQFF.